Following are 27 T cell receptor beta chains from one sample sequenced in a study of T cell responses to AZD1222 COVID-19 vaccine. Clones were read by immunoSEQ multiplex PCR, and TCRdb kept only the in-frame ones, dropping some. The profile covers more than 150,000 clones, with almost 95% appearing a single time and over 9.5% taken by the ten largest. The sample was peripheral blood, taken on day 0 of AZD1222 vaccination. The receptor set was obtained from an adult in good health.

The chain uses TRBV15 and TRBJ2-1, with 8 bases aligning to TRBD2. With 1 base clipped from V and 4 bases from J, the junction kept 3 bases outside the gene matches. Germline CDR1 reads LNHNV; CDR2 reads YYDKDF (reference sequence). This CDR3 has 15 amino acids. The CDR3 nucleotides read TGTGCCACCAGCAGAGTAGCGGGAATTTACAATGAGCAGTTCTTC. Its translation: CATSRVAGIYNEQFF.

This chain links TRBV7-3 with TRBJ1-1; no clear D gene. Deletions cut 4 bases from V and 1 base from J, with 7 bases between. The germline CDR1 and CDR2 sequences are SGHTA and FQGTGA. The CDR3 extends over 13 amino acids. CDR3 bases: TGTGCCAGCAGCTCCCACGGGAACACTGAAGCTTTCTTT. This encodes CASSSHGNTEAFF.

In its sample, this clone was seen once. This sequence joins TRBV4-1 and TRBJ1-2, with D possibly matching TRBD1 (5 bases). The germline V and J ends were trimmed by 4 bases and 1 base, with 13 bases remaining between them. This CDR3 is built from 15 residues. Per the germline V gene, CDR1 is MGHRA and CDR2 is YSYEKL. The CDR3 DNA reads TGCGCCAGCAGCCCCTGGAAGGGGCTTAACTATGGCTACACCTTC. It is translated as CASSPWKGLNYGYTF.

Of note for this clone: One end of the junction varies from germline; a read error may be responsible. The V and J genes are TRBV6-2 or TRBV6-3 and TRBJ1-1, with TRBD1 identical over 9 bases. Germline-derived CDR1 and CDR2 are MNHEY and SVGEGT. CDR3 size: 13 residues. The CDR3, as DNA: TGTGCCAGCAGTCAATCGGGACAGGGCCGAGCCGACTTT. Residues: CASSQSGQGRADF.

The CDR3 nucleotides are TGTGCCAGCAGCACTAGCGGGGGGGACAATGAGCAGTTCTTC. Translation: CASSTSGGDNEQFF. The chain links TRBV9 to TRBJ2-1; TRBD2 matches at 13 bases. This CDR3 contains 14 residues. The V gene's germline CDR1 is SGDLS and CDR2 YYNGEE. The V and J ends lost 4 bases and 5 bases, in that order; junction bases with no gene match: 0.

The rearrangement joins TRBV7-9 to TRBJ2-1, with 12 positions matching TRBD2. The V gene's germline CDR1 is SEHNR and CDR2 FQNEAQ (reference sequence). CDR3 size: 15 residues. Losses at the gene ends were 5 bases for V and 7 bases for J; bases not matched to a gene: 6. CDR3 in DNA: TGTGCCAGCAGCCCTCCTAGCGGGAGGGGTAATGAGCAGTTCTTC. This encodes CASSPPSGRGNEQFF.

V and J are TRBV4-1 and TRBJ1-1, with D hard to call. This CDR3 contains 16 residues. Trimming pared 4 bases from V and 0 bases from J, leaving 15 bases between. The germline gives CDR1 MGHRA, CDR2 YSYEKL. The CDR3 here is CASSRLSSDMNTEAFF. CDR3 bases: TGCGCCAGCAGCCGCCTTTCAAGCGATATGAACACTGAAGCTTTCTTT.

The chain links TRBV6-2 or TRBV6-3 to TRBJ1-2; no definite D call. CDR3 size: 13 residues. CDR1 is MNHEY and CDR2 is SVGEGT in the germline V gene. The V end was cut by 2 bases, the J end by 3 bases, with 7 bases between. The CDR3 nucleotides are TGTGCCAGCAGTTACGGAGAGTACTATGGCTACACCTTC. Its translation: CASSYGEYYGYTF.

The chain links TRBV5-5 to TRBJ2-7; either TRBD1 or TRBD2 may fit D (5 bases each). Trimming removed 5 bases at V and 2 bases at J, with 14 bases between. The CDR3 runs to 14 residues. Germline assignment: CDR1 SGHKS and CDR2 YYEKEE (reference sequence). CDR3 coding DNA: TGTGCCAGCAGTCTCGGGGACGGTCCCTACGAGCAGTACTTC. Protein sequence: CASSLGDGPYEQYF. Full variable domain (remainder filled in from reference TRBV5-5 and TRBJ2-7): DAGVTQSPTHLIKTRGQQVTLRCSPISGHKSVSWYQQVLGQGPQFIFQYYEKEERGRGNFPDRFSARQFPNYSSELNVNALLLGDSALYLCASSLGDGPYEQYFGPGTRLTVT.

The chain recombines TRBV10-1 with TRBJ2-3; 10 bases are a match to TRBD1. This CDR3 contains 16 residues. CDR1 is WNHNN and CDR2 is SYGVQD in the germline V gene (reference sequence). The V segment lost 0 bases and the J segment 3 bases; nucleotides outside the gene matches: 3. In nucleotides, the CDR3 is TGCGCCAGCAGTGAGTCCGGGACAGGGGTTACAGATACGCAGTATTTT. Translating gives CASSESGTGVTDTQYF.

The V gene is TRBV5-1, the J gene TRBJ1-1, with D possibly TRBD1 on 5 matching bases. CDR3 length: 14 residues. Trimming cost V 2 bases and J 4 bases, with 12 bases left between them. Germline V gene data show CDR1 as SGHRS and CDR2 as YFSETQ. CDR3 nucleotide sequence: TGCGCCAGCAGCTTCTCAGGGTTTGGCACTGAAGCTTTCTTT. Residues: CASSFSGFGTEAFF.

The chain joins TRBV9 to TRBJ1-1, with D unresolved. Germline CDR1 SGDLS, CDR2 YYNGEE. V gave up 0 bases and J gave up 1 base, with 4 bases separating them. The CDR3 runs 13 residues. The CDR3 spells CASSVVWNTEAFF. The CDR3 region has the DNA TGTGCCAGCAGCGTAGTTTGGAACACTGAAGCTTTCTTT.

The V call is TRBV3-1 (or the pseudogene TRBV3-2), the J call TRBJ2-2; 12 nucleotides align to TRBD1. This CDR3 spans 16 amino acids. Germline assignment: CDR1 LGHDT and CDR2 YNNKEL (reference sequence). V gave up 4 bases and J gave up 7 bases; unmatched junction bases: 7. The CDR3 loop is CASSPRGQGAFGELFF. CDR3 nucleotide sequence: TGTGCCAGCAGCCCAAGGGGACAGGGGGCGTTCGGGGAGCTGTTTTTT.

This chain uses TRBV4-1 with TRBJ2-3, with 9 nucleotides matching TRBD2. Trimming at V came to 1 base and at J to 3 bases, leaving 5 bases not matched to a gene. This CDR3 spans 16 amino acids. Germline V gene lookup returns CDR1 MGHRA and CDR2 YSYEKL. The CDR3 here is CASSQVGLAGTDTQYF. CDR3 sequence (DNA): TGCGCCAGCAGCCAAGTCGGGCTAGCGGGAACAGATACGCAGTATTTT.

The chain is built from TRBV7-2 and TRBJ1-6; 7 bases are a match to TRBD1. Unmatched junction bases numbered 7, after V lost 5 bases and J lost 0 bases. The V gene's germline CDR1 is SGHTA and CDR2 FQGNSA. The CDR3 totals 17 residues. The CDR3, as DNA: TGTGCCAGCAGCGGTGGCAGGGGGAGCTCCTATAATTCACCCCTCCACTTT. Protein sequence: CASSGGRGSSYNSPLHF.

The CDR3 protein is CASSLGRAPYEQYF. CDR3 nucleotides: TGTGCCAGCAGCTTGGGGCGGGCGCCCTACGAGCAGTACTTC. V and J are TRBV5-6 and TRBJ2-7; D may be TRBD2 (5 bases). The germline gives CDR1 SGHDT, CDR2 YYEEEE. V shed 0 bases and J shed 2 bases, with 9 bases lying between them. The CDR3 is 14 amino acids.

V is TRBV6-5 and J is TRBJ2-1, with 12 bases fitting TRBD1. The CDR3 contains 14 residues. Germline V gene lookup returns CDR1 MNHEY and CDR2 SVGAGI. The trim removed 6 bases at V and 6 bases at J, leaving 3 bases unmatched. CDR3 region: CASSPGQGANEQFF. In nucleotides, the CDR3 is TGTGCCAGCAGCCCGGGACAGGGGGCCAATGAGCAGTTCTTC.

The CDR3 region is CAISDGSTYEQYF. CDR3 DNA sequence: TGTGCCATCAGTGATGGCAGCACCTACGAGCAGTACTTC. The chain carries TRBV10-3 and TRBJ2-7, with D unresolved. V gave up 3 bases and J gave up 2 bases, with 8 bases separating them. The length of the CDR3 is 13 residues. CDR1 is ENHRY and CDR2 is SYGVKD in the germline V gene.

V gene TRBV9 combines with J gene TRBJ1-1; 8 bases fit TRBD1. Trimming removed 3 bases from V and 4 bases from J; junction bases left unmatched: 8. Per germline, CDR1 SGDLS and CDR2 YYNGEE. CDR3 length: 15 amino acids. Written as DNA, the CDR3 is TGTGCCAGCAGCGGCGACAGGGGAGGATCCACTGAAGCTTTCTTT. Translation: CASSGDRGGSTEAFF.

The chain links TRBV3-1 (or the pseudogene TRBV3-2) to TRBJ1-2; D is unresolved. CDR3 length: 13 amino acids. V was pared by 4 bases and J by 5 bases, with 11 bases between. Per the germline V gene, CDR1 is LGHDT and CDR2 is YNNKEL (reference sequence). CDR3 sequence reads: CASSPTPEYGYTF. CDR3 bases: TGTGCCAGCAGCCCCACACCCGAATATGGCTACACCTTC.

CDR3 in DNA: TGTGCCAGTAGACATAACTATGGCTACACCTTC. It encodes CASRHNYGYTF. The chain couples TRBV6-5 to TRBJ1-2; D uncertain. CDR1 is MNHEY and CDR2 is SVGAGI in the germline V gene. This CDR3 is 11 amino acids long. Trimming took 9 bases from V and 1 from J, leaving 6 bases between them.

This chain joins TRBV6-5 and TRBJ1-2; D call uncertain. In germline, CDR1 is MNHEY, CDR2 SVGAGI. Trimming took 0 bases from V and 6 from J, leaving 17 bases between them. The CDR3 sequence is 16 residues long. The chain's CDR3 is CASSYSGWVPGNGYTF. CDR3 DNA: TGTGCCAGCAGTTACTCGGGTTGGGTGCCGGGGAATGGCTACACCTTC.

V gene TRBV19 combines with J gene TRBJ1-2; weak D call: TRBD1 (5 bases). Trimming took 5 bases from V and 5 from J, leaving 18 bases between them. Looked up from germline, CDR1 is LNHDA and CDR2 is SQIVND (reference sequence). This CDR3 comprises 15 residues. In nucleotides, the CDR3 is TGTGCCAGTAGTCCCGGGACTCCACCAAAATATGGCTACACCTTC. Protein product: CASSPGTPPKYGYTF. Together with reference TRBV19 and TRBJ1-2, the CDR3 gives the full variable domain: DGGITQSPKYLFRKEGQNVTLSCEQNLNHDAMYWYRQDPGQGLRLIYYSQIVNDFQKGDIAEGYSVSREKKESFPLTVTSAQKNPTAFYLCASSPGTPPKYGYTFGSGTRLTVV.

The chain recombines TRBV10-3 with TRBJ1-1; D is ambiguous. The CDR3 spans 14 residues. V lost 4 bases, J lost 1 base, and 10 bases lay in between. Germline CDR1 and CDR2: ENHRY and SYGVKD. The CDR3 coding sequence is TGTGCCATCAGTGTGGACCCGGGGAACACTGAAGCTTTCTTT. Its translation: CAISVDPGNTEAFF.

This clone was recorded once. CDR3 nucleotides: TGTGCCAGCAGGGCAAGTAATTCACCCCTCCACTTT. This codes for CASRASNSPLHF. The genes are TRBV12-3 or TRBV12-4 and TRBJ1-6; D is unresolved. The CDR3 contains 12 residues. The ends were cut back, 6 bases at V and 6 bases at J, with 6 bases in the middle.

The chain links TRBV6-5 to TRBJ1-2; D is possibly TRBD1 (6 bases). The CDR3 contains 15 residues. V lost 6 bases and J 5 bases, leaving 19 bases between the germline ends. Germline CDR1 MNHEY, CDR2 SVGAGI. The CDR3 here is CASSSYPGVGYGYTF. The CDR3 nucleotides read TGTGCCAGCAGCTCCTACCCAGGGGTTGGATATGGCTACACCTTC.

This chain joins TRBV30 and TRBJ1-1; D not certain. CDR3 length: 13 amino acids. V lost 3 bases and J lost 5, with 13 bases in between. The germline V gene encodes CDR1 GTSNPN and CDR2 SVGIG (reference sequence). The CDR3 is CAWSKRLGTEAFF. CDR3 coding DNA: TGTGCCTGGAGCAAACGATTGGGGACTGAAGCTTTCTTT.